The present entry profiles one T cell receptor beta chain with its context. Its antigen is unknown. Researchers ran the PCR with 60 Vbeta and 13 Jbeta primers. Sequenced by immunoSEQ multiplex PCR; TCRdb stores in-frame clones only, minus some. Of around 180,000 clones in the sample, about three quarters are singletons; the top ten hold approximately 1.3%. The data originate from a study of cytomegalovirus exposure and HLA in healthy donors. Study-wide results and limits: In vitro assays verified that a few CMV-associated chains recognized CMV antigens specifically. The study found most TCR sequences rare, yet found some public TCRs in many donors. Prediction of most subjects' HLA-A and HLA-B alleles by TCR beta sequences was reportedly accurate. Further analysis, carried out later, found HLA-associated TCR beta chains more clonally expanded than equally common other chains.

This CDR3 is built from 13 residues. Trimming removed 4 bases from V and 0 bases from J, with 6 bases in between. The V gene's germline CDR1 is MNHNY and CDR2 SVGAGI (reference sequence). Sequencing used PBMCs. This sequence joins TRBV6-6 and TRBJ1-2, with D unresolved. The sequence came from a young woman in good health and CMV-seropositive. In nucleotides, the CDR3 is TGTGCCAGCAGTTTCCCAGCTAACTATGGCTACACCTTC. Translating it yields CASSFPANYGYTF.